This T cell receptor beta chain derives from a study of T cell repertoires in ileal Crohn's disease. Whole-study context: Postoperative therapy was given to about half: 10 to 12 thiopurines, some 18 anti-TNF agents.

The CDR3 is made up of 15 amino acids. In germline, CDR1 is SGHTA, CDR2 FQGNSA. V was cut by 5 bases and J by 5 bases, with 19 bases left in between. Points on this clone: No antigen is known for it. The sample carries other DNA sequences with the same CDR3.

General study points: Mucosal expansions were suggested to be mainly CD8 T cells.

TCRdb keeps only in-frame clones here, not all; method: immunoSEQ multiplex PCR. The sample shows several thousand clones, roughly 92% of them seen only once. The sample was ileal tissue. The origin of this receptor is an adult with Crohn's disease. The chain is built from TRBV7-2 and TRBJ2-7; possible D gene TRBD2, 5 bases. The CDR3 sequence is CASSTSPGKTHEQYF. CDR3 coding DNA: TGTGCCAGCAGCACCTCCCCCGGGAAGACCCACGAGCAGTACTTC.